Following are 31 T cell receptor beta chains from one sample sequenced in a study of blood T cell repertoires in COVID-19. The repertoire was sequenced with immunoSEQ multiplex PCR; TCRdb's copy has only in-frame clones and lacks some. Among 90,000 to 130,000 clones listed, around nine tenths were seen once. The source material was peripheral blood. The receptor set was obtained from a woman between 45 and 60 years old with acute or convalescent COVID-19.

This clone was seen a few times. J is TRBJ2-1 and V is TRBV11-2; TRBD2 matches at 8 bases. With V trimmed by 6 bases and J by 6 bases, 13 bases remained unmatched. The CDR3 length is 16 residues. Looked up from germline, CDR1 is SGHAT and CDR2 is FQNNGV. The CDR3 nucleotides are TGTGCCAGCAGTAGTTCCGGGACTAGGCGCTCCAATGAGCAGTTCTTC. Its translation: CASSSSGTRRSNEQFF.

V usage is TRBV5-1 and J usage is TRBJ1-1; D unresolved. CDR1 SGHRS and CDR2 YFSETQ come from the germline V gene. Trimming took 0 bases from V and 5 from J, leaving 11 bases between them. The CDR3 length is 14 residues. This CDR3 is CASSLGRERTEAFF. The CDR3 nucleotides are TGCGCCAGCAGCTTGGGGAGGGAAAGGACTGAAGCTTTCTTT.

The J gene is TRBJ2-3, the V gene TRBV12-5; perhaps TRBD1 as D (7 bases). V lost 8 bases to trimming and J lost 3 bases, with 21 bases between them. The CDR3 runs 16 residues. Germline V lookup: CDR1 LGHNT, CDR2 FRNRAP. The CDR3 sequence: CASKHWGRGVTDTQYF. CDR3 bases: TGTGCTAGTAAACACTGGGGCAGGGGGGTAACAGATACGCAGTATTTT.

The chain carries TRBV7-9 and TRBJ1-5, with 11 bases fitting TRBD1. With V trimmed by 1 base and J by 4 bases, 0 bases remained unmatched. The CDR3 covers 15 residues. Germline V gene data show CDR1 as SEHNR and CDR2 as FQNEAQ (reference sequence). The CDR3 DNA reads as TGTGCCAGCAGCTTAGGGGACAGGGGGAATCAGCCCCAGCATTTT. The encoded protein is CASSLGDRGNQPQHF.

This clone has just one count. The chain is built from TRBV27 and TRBJ2-7; TRBD2 matches at 7 bases. CDR3 length: 13 residues. With V trimmed by 8 bases and J by 0 bases, 4 bases remained unmatched. Germline loops: CDR1 MNHEY, CDR2 SMNVEV (reference sequence). The CDR3 DNA is TGTGCCAGCGCCAGCGGGGCCTCCTACGAGCAGTACTTC. Its translation is CASASGASYEQYF.

The chain has TRBV5-1 and TRBJ2-5; 10 nucleotides agree with TRBD2. From germline, CDR1 is SGHRS and CDR2 YFSETQ. The CDR3 is 16 amino acids. V lost 2 bases and J lost 3; bases outside the gene matches: 7. The CDR3 nucleotides are TGCGCCAGCAGCTTTGGAGCGGGAGGGCCAGAAGAGACCCAGTACTTC. It encodes CASSFGAGGPEETQYF. Filled out from reference TRBV5-1 and TRBJ2-5, the complete variable domain reads KAGVTQTPRYLIKTRGQQVTLSCSPISGHRSVSWYQQTPGQGLQFLFEYFSETQRNKGNFPGRFSGRQFSNSRSEMNVSTLELGDSALYLCASSFGAGGPEETQYFGPGTRLLVL.

This rearrangement joins TRBV2 to TRBJ2-3; 15 bases line up with TRBD2. CDR1 SNHLY and CDR2 FYNNEI come from the germline V gene. The CDR3 runs to 15 residues. The V and J ends lost 7 bases and 5 bases, in that order; junction bases with no gene match: 4. The CDR3 nucleotides are TGTGCCAGCATGGGACTAGCGGGGGGTGGAGATACGCAGTATTTT. Residues: CASMGLAGGGDTQYF.

The J gene is TRBJ2-1, the V gene TRBV7-2; weak D call: TRBD2 (6 bases). This CDR3 is 14 amino acids long. V was trimmed by 7 bases and J by 4 bases, leaving 14 bases between them. Looked up from germline, CDR1 is SGHTA and CDR2 is FQGNSA. The CDR3 nucleotides are TGTGCCAGCACCCACGGAGGGTTTTACAATGAGCAGTTCTTC. It translates to CASTHGGFYNEQFF.

V gene TRBV19 combines with J gene TRBJ2-1; D is ambiguous. The germline V gene has CDR1 LNHDA and CDR2 SQIVND (reference sequence). The CDR3 extends over 15 amino acids. Trimming removed 0 bases at V and 4 bases at J, with 10 bases between. In nucleotides, the CDR3 is TGTGCCAGTAGTATAGAGCACTTAGCTTACAATGAGCAGTTCTTC. As protein: CASSIEHLAYNEQFF.

V is TRBV3-1 (or the pseudogene TRBV3-2) and J is TRBJ2-7; D not certain. The CDR3 totals 16 residues. V was cut by 0 bases and J by 2 bases, with 14 bases left in between. CDR1 and CDR2 from the germline V gene are LGHDT and YNNKEL (reference sequence). The CDR3 loop is CASSQDLAVATYEQYF. The CDR3 DNA is TGTGCCAGCAGCCAAGATTTGGCGGTCGCTACCTACGAGCAGTACTTC.

This sequence joins TRBV7-9 and TRBJ2-3, with TRBD2 matching over 12 bases. Germline V gives CDR1 SEHNR, CDR2 FQNEAQ (reference sequence). The CDR3 runs 18 residues. The ends lost 4 bases at V and 2 bases at J; junction bases unmatched: 10. The CDR3 loop reads CASSSGSGLAGLTDTQYF. In DNA form, the CDR3 reads TGTGCCAGCAGCTCAGGGTCGGGACTAGCGGGCCTCACAGATACGCAGTATTTT.

The chain carries TRBV15 and TRBJ1-6; 7 bases agree with TRBD1. After removal of 7 bases from V and 7 bases from J, the junction contained 7 bases not matched to a gene. CDR3 length: 14 residues. Germline V lookup: CDR1 LNHNV, CDR2 YYDKDF (reference sequence). CDR3 DNA sequence: TGTGCCACCACCTTAGGACAGGAGAATTCACCCCTCCACTTT. This gives the protein CATTLGQENSPLHF.

The rearrangement joins TRBV6-6 to TRBJ1-6, with D maybe TRBD1 (5 bases). Germline V CDR1 and CDR2: MNHNY, SVGAGI (reference sequence). The CDR3 length is 15 residues. V was shortened by 0 bases and J by 5 bases, with 8 bases between the two germline ends. CDR3 sequence reads: CASSYSKQDNSPLHF. DNA for the CDR3: TGTGCCAGCAGTTACTCGAAACAGGATAATTCACCCCTCCACTTT.

The chain recombines TRBV5-4 with TRBJ2-4; 9 nucleotides match TRBD1. The CDR3 consists of 16 residues. Germline assignment: CDR1 SGHNT and CDR2 YYREEE (reference sequence). After removal of 2 bases from V and 3 bases from J, the junction contained 6 bases not matched to a gene. The CDR3 DNA is TGTGCCAGCAGCTTCACACAGGGGGCGCGCAAAAACATTCAGTACTTC. Translation: CASSFTQGARKNIQYF.

This chain uses TRBV19 with TRBJ2-2; 7 nucleotides agree with TRBD1. Germline V gene sequence: CDR1 LNHDA, CDR2 SQIVND (reference sequence). The CDR3 runs to 14 residues. Unmatched junction bases numbered 2, after V lost 6 bases and J lost 1 base. As DNA, the CDR3 is TGTGCCAGTAGGCGACAGGGGAACACCGGGGAGCTGTTTTTT. Protein product: CASRRQGNTGELFF.

The rearrangement joins TRBV28 to TRBJ2-5, with a tentative D call TRBD2 (5 bases). This CDR3 region has 11 residues. The V end was cut by 5 bases, the J end by 5 bases, with 6 bases between. Germline V gene lookup returns CDR1 MDHEN and CDR2 SYDVKM. The chain's CDR3 is CASSRRETQYF. CDR3 DNA sequence: TGTGCCAGCAGTCGGAGGGAGACCCAGTACTTC.

The chain has TRBV6-9 and TRBJ2-4, with D perhaps matching TRBD1 (6 bases). Germline values: CDR1 MNHGY, CDR2 SVAAGI. V shed 6 bases and J shed 2 bases, with 14 bases lying between them. This CDR3 contains 15 residues. CDR3 protein: CASRPFQGPKNIQYF. Here the CDR3 DNA reads TGTGCCAGCAGACCCTTCCAGGGGCCCAAAAACATTCAGTACTTC.

V is TRBV5-1 and J is TRBJ2-3, with a possible D match to TRBD2 (7 bases). CDR3 length equals 16 residues. V was cut by 2 bases and J by 1 base, with 14 bases left in between. Germline V gives CDR1 SGHRS, CDR2 YFSETQ. CDR3 in amino acids: CASSLGGGPGTDTQYF. Written as DNA, the CDR3 is TGCGCCAGCAGCTTAGGGGGAGGGCCGGGCACAGATACGCAGTATTTT.

Notes on this clone: This sample includes further DNA sequences coding for the same CDR3. This chain uses TRBV5-1 with TRBJ2-7; D gene unclear. Germline-derived CDR1 and CDR2 are SGHRS and YFSETQ. This CDR3 has 14 amino acids. The V gene lost 4 bases and the J gene lost 2 bases, with 13 bases spanning the gap. The CDR3 DNA reads as TGCGCCAGCAGCCAATCGGGTGTACCCTACGAGCAGTACTTC. This encodes CASSQSGVPYEQYF. Complete variable domain (other parts from reference TRBV5-1 and TRBJ2-7): KAGVTQTPRYLIKTRGQQVTLSCSPISGHRSVSWYQQTPGQGLQFLFEYFSETQRNKGNFPGRFSGRQFSNSRSEMNVSTLELGDSALYLCASSQSGVPYEQYFGPGTRLTVT.

The chain joins TRBV19 to TRBJ2-3; D unclear. The length of the CDR3 is 13 residues. V was clipped by 7 bases and J by 1 base, with 9 bases between them. Germline CDR1 LNHDA, CDR2 SQIVND (reference sequence). CDR3 amino acids: CASKEMGTDTQYF. Written as DNA, the CDR3 is TGTGCCAGTAAGGAGATGGGCACAGATACGCAGTATTTT.

The chain employs TRBV19 and TRBJ2-2; 7 nucleotides align to TRBD2. There are 16 residues in the CDR3. Germline CDR1 reads LNHDA; CDR2 reads SQIVND (reference sequence). Germline trimming cut 3 bases from V and 4 bases from J; bases unmatched to any gene: 8. The CDR3 nucleotides are TGTGCCAGTAGTATGAAGACGGGAGGCGGCACCGGGGAGCTGTTTTTT. Translation: CASSMKTGGGTGELFF.

J is TRBJ2-5 and V is TRBV29-1, with D maybe TRBD2 (6 bases). V lost 6 bases to trimming and J lost 4 bases, with 15 bases between them. The V gene's germline CDR1 is SQVTM and CDR2 ANQGSEA. CDR3 length: 13 amino acids. CDR3 nucleotide sequence: TGCAGCGTCTCCCAGACTAGTGTAGAGACCCAGTACTTC. Residues: CSVSQTSVETQYF.

The J gene is TRBJ1-5, the V gene TRBV6-5; D gene unclear. The CDR3 consists of 13 residues. V was shortened by 4 bases and J by 10 bases, with 14 bases between the two germline ends. CDR1 and CDR2 (germline): MNHEY, SVGAGI. CDR3 in amino acids: CASSSYTDGPQHF. In nucleotides, the CDR3 is TGTGCCAGCAGTTCCTACACAGACGGTCCCCAGCATTTT.

The chain is built from TRBV19 and TRBJ2-7; 7 nucleotides match TRBD1. Germline V gives CDR1 LNHDA, CDR2 SQIVND (reference sequence). The CDR3 contains 13 residues. The J segment lost 3 bases and the V segment lost 6 bases, leaving 5 bases of the junction unmatched. CDR3 sequence: CASSIQGRYEQYF. CDR3 in DNA: TGTGCCAGTAGCATACAGGGGCGCTACGAGCAGTACTTC. Drawing the rest from reference TRBV19 and TRBJ2-7, the complete variable domain is DGGITQSPKYLFRKEGQNVTLSCEQNLNHDAMYWYRQDPGQGLRLIYYSQIVNDFQKGDIAEGYSVSREKKESFPLTVTSAQKNPTAFYLCASSIQGRYEQYFGPGTRLTVT.

This sequence joins TRBV5-6 and TRBJ2-1; perhaps TRBD1 as D (5 bases). V lost 0 bases, J lost 10 bases, and 14 bases lay in between. In germline, CDR1 is SGHDT, CDR2 YYEEEE. CDR3 length: 14 residues. The CDR3 spells CASSLDRRLYEQFF. In DNA form, the CDR3 reads TGTGCCAGCAGCTTGGACAGGCGATTATACGAGCAGTTCTTC.

The V call is TRBV5-1, the J call TRBJ1-2; TRBD1 aligns across 8 bases. CDR1 and CDR2 (germline): SGHRS, YFSETQ. The J segment lost 6 bases and the V segment lost 3 bases, leaving 4 bases of the junction unmatched. The CDR3 loop spans 13 amino acids. The DNA for the CDR3 is TGCGCCAGCAGCTCTGGACAGGGTGATGGCTACACCTTC. Translation gives CASSSGQGDGYTF.

The V gene is TRBV5-1, the J gene TRBJ1-1; D possibly corresponds to TRBD1 (6 bases). The germline V and J ends were trimmed by 0 bases and 3 bases, with 12 bases remaining between them. Germline V gene lookup returns CDR1 SGHRS and CDR2 YFSETQ. This CDR3 spans 15 amino acids. In DNA, the CDR3 is TGCGCCAGCAGCTTGGTTGCAGGGGTGGACACTGAAGCTTTCTTT. Protein: CASSLVAGVDTEAFF.

The chain is built from TRBV2 and TRBJ1-4; possible D gene TRBD1, 6 bases. The CDR3 runs 15 residues. Looked up from germline, CDR1 is SNHLY and CDR2 is FYNNEI. V lost 4 bases to trimming and J lost 0 bases, with 9 bases between them. CDR3 region: CASSAWTATNEKLFF. DNA for the CDR3: TGTGCCAGCAGTGCCTGGACAGCAACTAATGAAAAACTGTTTTTT.

V usage is TRBV5-1 and J usage is TRBJ2-3; perhaps TRBD1 as D (6 bases). The V gene's germline CDR1 is SGHRS and CDR2 YFSETQ. The CDR3 contains 16 residues. V was cut by 4 bases and J by 0 bases, with 15 bases left in between. CDR3 nucleotide sequence: TGCGCCAGCAGCCTCGCCGGCAGGGGAAGCACAGATACGCAGTATTTT. Its protein is CASSLAGRGSTDTQYF.

On this clone itself: One junction end does not reproduce the germline sequence, and a read error may be involved. The chain couples TRBV24-1 to TRBJ2-7; no definite D call. The CDR3 is 12 amino acids. Germline loops: CDR1 KGHDR, CDR2 SFDVKD. CDR3 nucleotide sequence: TGTGCCACCGGTGACGGTTCCTACGAGCAGTACTTC. Amino acid sequence: CATGDGSYEQYF.

The chain joins TRBV19 to TRBJ1-5, with no clear D. Trimming removed 1 base at V and 5 bases at J, with 12 bases between. The CDR3 has 15 residues. Germline CDR1 and CDR2: LNHDA and SQIVND (reference sequence). The CDR3 DNA is TGTGCCAGTAGTATAGGGGGAGGAAATCATCAGCCCCAGCATTTT. It specifies CASSIGGGNHQPQHF.